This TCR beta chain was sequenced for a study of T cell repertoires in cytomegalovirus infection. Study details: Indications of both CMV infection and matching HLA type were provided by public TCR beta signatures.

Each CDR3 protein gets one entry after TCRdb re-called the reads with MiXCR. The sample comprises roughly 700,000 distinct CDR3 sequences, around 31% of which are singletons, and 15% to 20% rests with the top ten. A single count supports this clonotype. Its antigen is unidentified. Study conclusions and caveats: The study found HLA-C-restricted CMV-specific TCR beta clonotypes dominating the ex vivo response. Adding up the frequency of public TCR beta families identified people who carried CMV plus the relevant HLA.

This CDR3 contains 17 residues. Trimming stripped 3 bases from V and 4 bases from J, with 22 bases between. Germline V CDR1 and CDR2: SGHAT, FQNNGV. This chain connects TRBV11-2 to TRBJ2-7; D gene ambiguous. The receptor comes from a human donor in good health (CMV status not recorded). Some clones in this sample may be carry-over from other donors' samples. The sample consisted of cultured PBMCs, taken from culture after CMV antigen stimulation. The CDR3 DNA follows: TGTGCCAGCAGCTTTCCCTCTATGACTCTTCTTGTGTACGAGCAGTACTTC. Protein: CASSFPSMTLLVYEQYF.